This T cell receptor delta chain was sequenced for a study of gamma-delta T cells after stem cell transplantation. TCRdb re-called the RT-PCR reads via CATT. The table shows 1,200 to 1,500 delta-chain clones, with under 13% occurring only once. This clone was seen a handful of times. V shed 2 bases, J shed 6 bases, and the junction held 11 bases outside the gene matches. The CDR3 runs 17 residues. Germline V gives CDR1 TSWWSYY, CDR2 QGS. The genes are TRDV1 and TRDJ1; TRDD3 matches at 11 bases. This clonotype was obtained from a human donor. It is not recorded whose cells these are; they may come from a transplant donor. Sequenced input: gamma-delta T cells. The CDR3 DNA sequence: TGTGCTCTTGGGGAAGTAATACCTGGGGGATACCGCTATAAACTCATCTTT. It is translated as CALGEVIPGGYRYKLIF.